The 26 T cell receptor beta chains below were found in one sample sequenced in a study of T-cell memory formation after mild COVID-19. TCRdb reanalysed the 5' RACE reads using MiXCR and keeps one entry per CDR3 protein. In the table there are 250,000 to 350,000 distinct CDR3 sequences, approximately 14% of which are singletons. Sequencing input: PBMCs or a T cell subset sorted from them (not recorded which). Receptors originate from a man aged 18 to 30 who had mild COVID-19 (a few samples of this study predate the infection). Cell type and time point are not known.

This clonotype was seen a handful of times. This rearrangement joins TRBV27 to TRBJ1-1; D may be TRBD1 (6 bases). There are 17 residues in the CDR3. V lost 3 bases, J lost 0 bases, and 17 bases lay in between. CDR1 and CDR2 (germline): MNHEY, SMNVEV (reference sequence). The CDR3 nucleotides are TGTGCCAGCAGTTTCGGATCAGGGGCTTTAATGAACACTGAAGCTTTCTTT. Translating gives CASSFGSGALMNTEAFF.

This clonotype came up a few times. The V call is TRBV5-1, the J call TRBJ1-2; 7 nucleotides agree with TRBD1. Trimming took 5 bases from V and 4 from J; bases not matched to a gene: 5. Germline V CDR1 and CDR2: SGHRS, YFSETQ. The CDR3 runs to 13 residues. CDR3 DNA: TGCGCCAGCAGTTTCGGGACAGCCTATGGCTACACCTTC. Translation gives CASSFGTAYGYTF. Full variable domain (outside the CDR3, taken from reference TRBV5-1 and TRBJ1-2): KAGVTQTPRYLIKTRGQQVTLSCSPISGHRSVSWYQQTPGQGLQFLFEYFSETQRNKGNFPGRFSGRQFSNSRSEMNVSTLELGDSALYLCASSFGTAYGYTFGSGTRLTVV.

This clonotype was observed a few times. The chain's CDR3 is CASSPGTNEQFF. The DNA for the CDR3 is TGTGCCAGCAGCCCTGGGACCAATGAGCAGTTCTTC. This rearrangement joins TRBV7-2 to TRBJ2-1, with D perhaps matching TRBD1 or TRBD2 (5 bases each). This CDR3 contains 12 residues. CDR1 is SGHTA and CDR2 is FQGNSA in the germline V gene. V was shortened by 5 bases and J by 6 bases, with 8 bases between the two germline ends.

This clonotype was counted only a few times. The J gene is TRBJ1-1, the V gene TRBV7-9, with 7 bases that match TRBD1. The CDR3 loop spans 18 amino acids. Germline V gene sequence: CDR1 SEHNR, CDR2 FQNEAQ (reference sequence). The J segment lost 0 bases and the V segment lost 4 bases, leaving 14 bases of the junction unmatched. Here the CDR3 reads CASSSPTTGPLMNTEAFF. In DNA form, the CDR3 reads TGTGCCAGCAGCTCCCCGACGACAGGGCCCTTAATGAACACTGAAGCTTTCTTT.

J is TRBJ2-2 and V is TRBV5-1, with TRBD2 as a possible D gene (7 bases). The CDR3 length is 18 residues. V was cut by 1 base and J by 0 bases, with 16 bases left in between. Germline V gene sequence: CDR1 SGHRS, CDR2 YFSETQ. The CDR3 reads CASSLFLGRGPNTGELFF. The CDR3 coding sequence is TGCGCCAGCAGCTTGTTTTTAGGGCGGGGGCCGAACACCGGGGAGCTGTTTTTT.

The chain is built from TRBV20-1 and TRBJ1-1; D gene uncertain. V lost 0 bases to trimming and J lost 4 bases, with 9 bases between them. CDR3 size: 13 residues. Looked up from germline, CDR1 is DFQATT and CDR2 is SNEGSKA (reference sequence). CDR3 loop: CSARETGGTEAFF. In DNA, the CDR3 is TGCAGTGCTAGAGAAACGGGAGGCACTGAAGCTTTCTTT.

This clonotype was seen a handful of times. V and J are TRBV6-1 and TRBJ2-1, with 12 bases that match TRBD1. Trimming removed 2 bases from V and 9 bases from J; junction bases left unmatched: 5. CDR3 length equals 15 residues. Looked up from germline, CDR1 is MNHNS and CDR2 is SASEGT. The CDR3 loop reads CASSEWDRGLGEQFF. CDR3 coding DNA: TGTGCCAGCAGTGAATGGGACAGGGGGCTGGGTGAGCAGTTCTTC.

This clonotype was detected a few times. Here the CDR3 DNA reads TGTGCCAGCAGCTTAGAGAGGCCGAATGAGCAGTTCTTC. Protein product: CASSLERPNEQFF. This sequence joins TRBV11-2 and TRBJ2-1; D uncertain. V lost 0 bases and J lost 7, with 7 bases in between. CDR1 is SGHAT and CDR2 is FQNNGV in the germline V gene. CDR3 length equals 13 residues.

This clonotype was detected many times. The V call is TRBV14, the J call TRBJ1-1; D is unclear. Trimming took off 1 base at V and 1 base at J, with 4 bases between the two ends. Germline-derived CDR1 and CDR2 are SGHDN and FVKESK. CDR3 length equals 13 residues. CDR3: CASSQVTNTEAFF. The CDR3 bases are TGTGCCAGCAGCCAAGTAACGAACACTGAAGCTTTCTTT.

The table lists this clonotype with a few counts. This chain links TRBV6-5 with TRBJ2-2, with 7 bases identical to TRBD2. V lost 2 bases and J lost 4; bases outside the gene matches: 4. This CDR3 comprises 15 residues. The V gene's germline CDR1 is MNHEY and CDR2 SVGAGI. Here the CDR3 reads CASSYRSGATGELFF. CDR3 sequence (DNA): TGTGCCAGCAGTTACCGAAGCGGGGCCACCGGGGAGCTGTTTTTT.

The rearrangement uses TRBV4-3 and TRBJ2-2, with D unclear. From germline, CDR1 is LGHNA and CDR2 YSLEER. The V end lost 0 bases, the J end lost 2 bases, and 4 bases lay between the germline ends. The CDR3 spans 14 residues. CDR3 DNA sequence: TGCGCCAGCAGCCAAGACACTAACACCGGGGAGCTGTTTTTT. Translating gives CASSQDTNTGELFF.

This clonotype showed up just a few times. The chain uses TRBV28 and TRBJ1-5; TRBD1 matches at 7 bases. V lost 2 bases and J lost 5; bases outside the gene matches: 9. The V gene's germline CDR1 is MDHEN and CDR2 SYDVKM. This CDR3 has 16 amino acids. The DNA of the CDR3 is TGTGCCAGCAGTTTAGACAGGGTAATCATGGATCAGCCCCAGCATTTT. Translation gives CASSLDRVIMDQPQHF. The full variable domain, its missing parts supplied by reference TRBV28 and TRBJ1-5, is DVKVTQSSRYLVKRTGEKVFLECVQDMDHENMFWYRQDPGLGLRLIYFSYDVKMKEKGDIPEGYSVSREKKERFSLILESASTNQTSMYLCASSLDRVIMDQPQHFGDGTRLSIL.

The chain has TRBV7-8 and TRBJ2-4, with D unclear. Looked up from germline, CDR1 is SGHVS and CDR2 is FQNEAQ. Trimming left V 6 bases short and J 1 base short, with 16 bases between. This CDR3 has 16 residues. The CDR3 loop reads CASSPGTNLAKNIQYF. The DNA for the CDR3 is TGTGCCAGCAGTCCCGGCACGAACTTGGCCAAAAACATTCAGTACTTC.

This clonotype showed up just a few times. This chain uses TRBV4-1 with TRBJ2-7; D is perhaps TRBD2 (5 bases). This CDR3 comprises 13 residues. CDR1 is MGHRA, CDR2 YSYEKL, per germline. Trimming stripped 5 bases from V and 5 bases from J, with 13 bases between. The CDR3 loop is CASSTPGIDEQYV. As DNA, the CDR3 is TGCGCCAGCAGCACTCCCGGGATAGACGAGCAGTACGTC.

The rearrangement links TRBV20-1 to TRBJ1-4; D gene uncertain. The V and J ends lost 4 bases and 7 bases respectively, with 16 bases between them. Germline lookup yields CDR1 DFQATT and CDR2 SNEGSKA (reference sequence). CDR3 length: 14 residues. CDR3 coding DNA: TGCAGTGCTACCCCGGTAGGGAGAGCTGAAAAACTGTTTTTT. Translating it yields CSATPVGRAEKLFF.

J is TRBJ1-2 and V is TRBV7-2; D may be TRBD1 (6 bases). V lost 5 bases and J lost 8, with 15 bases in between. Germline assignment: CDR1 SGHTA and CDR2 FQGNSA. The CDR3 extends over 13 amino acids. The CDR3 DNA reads TGTGCCAGCAGCCTCCAGGGGCTAGGCGGCTACACCTTC. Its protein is CASSLQGLGGYTF.

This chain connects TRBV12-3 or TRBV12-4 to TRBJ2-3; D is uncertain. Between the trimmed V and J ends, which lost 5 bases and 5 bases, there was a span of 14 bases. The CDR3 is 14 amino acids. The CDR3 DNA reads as TGTGCCAGCAGTCCCAACGACGCGCTAGATACGCAGTATTTT. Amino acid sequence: CASSPNDALDTQYF.

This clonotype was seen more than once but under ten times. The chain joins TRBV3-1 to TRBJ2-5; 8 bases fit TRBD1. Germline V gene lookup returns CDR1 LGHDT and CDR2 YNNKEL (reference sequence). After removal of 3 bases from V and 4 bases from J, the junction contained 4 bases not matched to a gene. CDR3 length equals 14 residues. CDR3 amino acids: CASSHNRGRETQYF. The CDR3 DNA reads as TGTGCCAGCAGCCATAACAGGGGGAGAGAGACCCAGTACTTC.

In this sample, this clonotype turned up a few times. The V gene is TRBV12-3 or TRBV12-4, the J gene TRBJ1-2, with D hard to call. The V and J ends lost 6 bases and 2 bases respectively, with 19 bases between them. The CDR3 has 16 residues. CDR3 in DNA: TGTGCCAGCAGCCCTACAGTCAGATTCGCCAACTATGGCTACACCTTC. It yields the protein CASSPTVRFANYGYTF.

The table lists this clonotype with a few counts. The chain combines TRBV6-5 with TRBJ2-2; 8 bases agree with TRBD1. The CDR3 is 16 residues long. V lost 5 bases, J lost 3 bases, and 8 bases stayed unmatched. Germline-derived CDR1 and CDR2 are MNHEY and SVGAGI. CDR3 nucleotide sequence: TGTGCCAGCAGTGACCCTGACAGGGGTTACACCGGGGAGCTGTTTTTT. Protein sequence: CASSDPDRGYTGELFF.

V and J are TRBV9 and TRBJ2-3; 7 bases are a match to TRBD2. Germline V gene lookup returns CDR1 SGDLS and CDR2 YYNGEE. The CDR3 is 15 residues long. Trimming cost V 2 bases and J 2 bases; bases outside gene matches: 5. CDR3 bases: TGTGCCAGCAGCGTGCCCCGGGGGGACACAGATACGCAGTATTTT. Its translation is CASSVPRGDTDTQYF.

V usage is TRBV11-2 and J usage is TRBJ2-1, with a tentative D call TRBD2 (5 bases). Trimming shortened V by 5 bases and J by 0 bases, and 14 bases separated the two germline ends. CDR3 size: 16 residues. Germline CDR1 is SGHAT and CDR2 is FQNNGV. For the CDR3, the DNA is TGTGCCAGCAGCCCCCGAGGGCTGAACTCCTACAATGAGCAGTTCTTC. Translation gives CASSPRGLNSYNEQFF.

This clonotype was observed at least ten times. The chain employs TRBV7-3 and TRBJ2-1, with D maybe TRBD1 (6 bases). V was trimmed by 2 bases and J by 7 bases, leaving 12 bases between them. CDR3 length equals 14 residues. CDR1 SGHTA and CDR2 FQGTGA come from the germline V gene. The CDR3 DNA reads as TGTGCCAGCAGCTTATATTCCAGGGGAAATGAGCAGTTCTTC. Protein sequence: CASSLYSRGNEQFF.

CDR3 sequence (DNA): TGTGCCAGCAGAAGGGGACAGGGGACGACCGGGGAGCTGTTTTTT. Residues: CASRRGQGTTGELFF. This sequence joins TRBV6-5 and TRBJ2-2; 10 nucleotides align to TRBD1. CDR3 length equals 15 residues. The V and J ends lost 6 bases and 5 bases, in that order; junction bases with no gene match: 6. In germline, CDR1 is MNHEY, CDR2 SVGAGI.

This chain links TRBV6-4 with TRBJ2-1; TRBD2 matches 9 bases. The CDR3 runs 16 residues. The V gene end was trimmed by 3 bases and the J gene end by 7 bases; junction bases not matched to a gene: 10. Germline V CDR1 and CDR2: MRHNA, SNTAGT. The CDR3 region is CASSEGSGGIWNEQFF. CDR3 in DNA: TGTGCCAGCAGTGAGGGTAGCGGGGGCATTTGGAATGAGCAGTTCTTC.

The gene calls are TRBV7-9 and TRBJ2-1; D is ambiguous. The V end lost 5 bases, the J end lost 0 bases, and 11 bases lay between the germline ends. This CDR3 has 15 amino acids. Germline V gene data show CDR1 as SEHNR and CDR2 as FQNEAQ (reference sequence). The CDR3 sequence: CASSHLKSSYNEQFF. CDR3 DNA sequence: TGTGCCAGCAGCCACCTCAAGAGCTCCTACAATGAGCAGTTCTTC.